These T cell receptor beta chains were read from a single sample in a study of T cells in Graves' hyperthyroidism and ophthalmopathy. TCRdb ran MiXCR on the multiplex PCR reads and lists one entry per CDR3 protein. The top ten clones hold about 12% of a sample with approximately 690,000 distinct CDR3 sequences, 14% of them seen once. Sequencing input: blood. The receptor set was obtained from a woman between 45 and 60 years old with Graves' ophthalmopathy. The CDR3 runs from the conserved cysteine through the conserved F or W. The D gene is left open where the match is weak. Only part of the rows carry a size: once, few, many, or a class if the clone is expanded.

V gene: TRBV18
clone size: many
J gene: TRBJ1-5
D gene: NA
CDR3 DNA: TGTGCCAGCTCACCCCCTGGGGCAGGGGCCAGCAATCAGCCCCAGCATTTT
CDR3 protein: CASSPPGAGASNQPQHF

V gene: TRBV5-1
clone size: many
J gene: TRBJ2-7
D gene: NA
CDR3 DNA: TGTGCCAGCAGCTTTGGGGGCGAGCAGTACTTC
CDR3 protein: CASSFGGEQYF

V gene: TRBV7-2
clone size: NA
J gene: TRBJ1-4
D gene: NA
CDR3 DNA: TGTGCCAGCAACGATCAAATCGGGGATCGGGAAAAACTGTTTTTT
CDR3 protein: CASNDQIGDREKLFF

V gene: TRBV28
clone size: many
J gene: TRBJ2-7
D gene: TRBD2
CDR3 DNA: TGTGCCAGCAGTTTAGTCCCCCTAGCGGGAGGGCACAACGAGCAGTACTTC
CDR3 protein: CASSLVPLAGGHNEQYF

V gene: TRBV6-1
clone size: many
J gene: TRBJ2-7
D gene: TRBD1
CDR3 DNA: TGTGCCAGCAGGGACAGGCTCCTCGAGCAGTACTTC
CDR3 protein: CASRDRLLEQYF

V gene: TRBV27
clone size: many
J gene: TRBJ2-5
D gene: TRBD2
CDR3 DNA: TGTGCCAGCAGTTTGGTACCGGCCTCGAGCGGGAACCAAGAGACCCAGTACTTC
CDR3 protein: CASSLVPASSGNQETQYF

V gene: TRBV29-1
clone size: NA
J gene: TRBJ2-7
D gene: TRBD2
CDR3 DNA: TGCAGCGTTGGCCTAGCGGGAGGGCCCTACGAGCAGTACTTC
CDR3 protein: CSVGLAGGPYEQYF

V gene: TRBV20-1
clone size: many
J gene: TRBJ1-1
D gene: TRBD1
CDR3 DNA: TGCAGTGCAAACAGGGGGGTGAACACTGAAGCTTTCTTT
CDR3 protein: CSANRGVNTEAFF

V gene: TRBV20-1
clone size: many
J gene: TRBJ2-7
D gene: NA
CDR3 DNA: TGCAGTGCTAGACTTCTGGGGGCCTCCTACGAGCAGTACTTC
CDR3 protein: CSARLLGASYEQYF

V gene: TRBV5-1
clone size: many
J gene: TRBJ2-1
D gene: TRBD2
CDR3 DNA: TGCGCCAGCAGCTTGGAGGAGACTAGCGGCTACAATGAGCAGTTCTTC
CDR3 protein: CASSLEETSGYNEQFF

V gene: TRBV20-1
clone size: many
J gene: TRBJ1-1
D gene: NA
CDR3 DNA: TGCAGTGGGACCGGGGGGGTGGTTTCGGAAGCTTTCTTT
CDR3 protein: CSGTGGVVSEAFF

V gene: TRBV7-2
clone size: many
J gene: TRBJ2-5
D gene: NA
CDR3 DNA: TGTGCCAGCAGCTCCCGCCGGGGGCAAGAGACCCAGTACTTC
CDR3 protein: CASSSRRGQETQYF

V gene: TRBV30
clone size: many
J gene: TRBJ1-3
D gene: NA
CDR3 DNA: TGTGCCTGCAGGACAGATGGAAACACCATATATTTT
CDR3 protein: CACRTDGNTIYF

V gene: TRBV2
clone size: few
J gene: TRBJ1-1
D gene: NA
CDR3 DNA: TGTGCCAGCAGGAAACAGATTACTAACACTGAAGCTTTCTTT
CDR3 protein: CASRKQITNTEAFF

V gene: TRBV7-9
clone size: many
J gene: TRBJ2-2
D gene: NA
CDR3 DNA: TGTGCCAGCAGCTTAGATGAGGACGGGGAGCTGTTTTTT
CDR3 protein: CASSLDEDGELFF

V gene: TRBV6-2/TRBV6-3
clone size: many
J gene: TRBJ1-5
D gene: NA
CDR3 DNA: TGTGCCAGCAGTTACGGCGCAGTTAGCAATCAGCCCCAGCATTTT
CDR3 protein: CASSYGAVSNQPQHF

V gene: TRBV20-1
clone size: many
J gene: TRBJ2-3
D gene: NA
CDR3 DNA: TGCAGTGCTAGGAGAGCCAGCACCCGCACAGATACGCAGTATTTT
CDR3 protein: CSARRASTRTDTQYF

V gene: TRBV2
clone size: NA
J gene: TRBJ2-1
D gene: NA
CDR3 DNA: TGTGCCAGCAGTGAACTCGAGTTACAGGCCGACAATGAGCAGTTCTTC
CDR3 protein: CASSELELQADNEQFF

V gene: TRBV19
clone size: NA
J gene: TRBJ1-1
D gene: TRBD1
CDR3 DNA: TGTGCCAGTAGTATCGGGACAGGGGGCCCTATGAACACTGAAGCTTTCTTT
CDR3 protein: CASSIGTGGPMNTEAFF

V gene: TRBV24-1
clone size: many
J gene: TRBJ2-1
D gene: TRBD1
CDR3 DNA: TGTGCCACCAGTGGTAGGGGGCTTCCCTCCTACAATGAGCAGTTCTTC
CDR3 protein: CATSGRGLPSYNEQFF

V gene: TRBV29-1
clone size: few
J gene: TRBJ1-6
D gene: NA
CDR3 DNA: TGCAGCGTTACGCTTGACAGTCCTAATTCACCCCTCCACTTT
CDR3 protein: CSVTLDSPNSPLHF

V gene: TRBV27
clone size: many
J gene: TRBJ2-3
D gene: NA
CDR3 DNA: TGTGCCAGCAGAATGGGGCTATATCGCACAGATACGCAGTATTTT
CDR3 protein: CASRMGLYRTDTQYF